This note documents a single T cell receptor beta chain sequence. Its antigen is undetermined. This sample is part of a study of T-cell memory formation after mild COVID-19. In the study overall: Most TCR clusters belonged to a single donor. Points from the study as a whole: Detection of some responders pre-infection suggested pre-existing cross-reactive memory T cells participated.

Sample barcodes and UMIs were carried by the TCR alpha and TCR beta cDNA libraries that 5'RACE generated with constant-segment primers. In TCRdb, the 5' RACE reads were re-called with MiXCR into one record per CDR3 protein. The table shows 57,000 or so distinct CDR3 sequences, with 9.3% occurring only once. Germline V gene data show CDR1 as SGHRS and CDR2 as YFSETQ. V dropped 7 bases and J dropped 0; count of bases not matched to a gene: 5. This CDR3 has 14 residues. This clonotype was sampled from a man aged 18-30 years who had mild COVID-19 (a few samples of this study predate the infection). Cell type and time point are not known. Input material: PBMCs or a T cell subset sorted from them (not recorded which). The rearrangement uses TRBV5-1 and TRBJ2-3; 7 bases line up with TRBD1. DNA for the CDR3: TGCGCCAGCGCCCAGGGACAGAGCACAGATACGCAGTATTTT. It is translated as CASAQGQSTDTQYF.